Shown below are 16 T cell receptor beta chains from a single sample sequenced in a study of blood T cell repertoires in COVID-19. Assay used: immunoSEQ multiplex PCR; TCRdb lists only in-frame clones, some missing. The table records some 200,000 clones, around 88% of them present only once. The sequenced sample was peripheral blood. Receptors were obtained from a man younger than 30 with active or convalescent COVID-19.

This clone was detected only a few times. Here the CDR3 DNA reads TGCGCCAGCAGCCAAGATCGACTAGCTGGGATCGGGGCCTACGAGCAGTACTTC. Amino acids: CASSQDRLAGIGAYEQYF. The genes are TRBV4-3 and TRBJ2-7; TRBD2 matches at 7 bases. Germline CDR1 is LGHNA and CDR2 is YSLEER. V lost 0 bases and J lost 2; bases outside the gene matches: 13. The CDR3 contains 18 residues.

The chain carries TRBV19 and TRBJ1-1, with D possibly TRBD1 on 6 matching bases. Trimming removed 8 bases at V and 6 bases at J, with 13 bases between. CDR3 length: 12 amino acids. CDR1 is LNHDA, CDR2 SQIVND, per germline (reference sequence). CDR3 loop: CASLKGVSEAFF. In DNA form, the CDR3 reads TGTGCCAGTCTAAAGGGGGTTTCTGAAGCTTTCTTT.

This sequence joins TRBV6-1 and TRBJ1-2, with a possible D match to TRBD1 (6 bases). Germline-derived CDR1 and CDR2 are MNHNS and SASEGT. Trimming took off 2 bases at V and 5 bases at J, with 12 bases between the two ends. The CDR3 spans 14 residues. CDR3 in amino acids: CASSESGQRYGYTF. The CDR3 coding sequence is TGTGCCAGCAGTGAATCCGGACAGCGATATGGCTACACCTTC.

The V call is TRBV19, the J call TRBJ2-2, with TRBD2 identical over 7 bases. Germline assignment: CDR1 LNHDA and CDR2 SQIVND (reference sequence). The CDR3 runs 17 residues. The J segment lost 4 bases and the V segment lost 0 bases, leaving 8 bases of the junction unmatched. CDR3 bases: TGTGCCAGTAGTATAGAGAGAAGGGGAGGGAGCACCGGGGAGCTGTTTTTT. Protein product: CASSIERRGGSTGELFF. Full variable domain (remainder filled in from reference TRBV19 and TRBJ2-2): DGGITQSPKYLFRKEGQNVTLSCEQNLNHDAMYWYRQDPGQGLRLIYYSQIVNDFQKGDIAEGYSVSREKKESFPLTVTSAQKNPTAFYLCASSIERRGGSTGELFFGEGSRLTVL.

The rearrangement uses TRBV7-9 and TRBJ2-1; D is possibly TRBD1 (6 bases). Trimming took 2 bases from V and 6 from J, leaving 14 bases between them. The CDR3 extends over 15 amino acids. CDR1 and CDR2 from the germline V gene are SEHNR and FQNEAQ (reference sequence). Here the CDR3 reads CASSLNQGSANEQFF. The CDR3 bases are TGTGCCAGCAGCTTAAATCAGGGGTCGGCCAATGAGCAGTTCTTC.

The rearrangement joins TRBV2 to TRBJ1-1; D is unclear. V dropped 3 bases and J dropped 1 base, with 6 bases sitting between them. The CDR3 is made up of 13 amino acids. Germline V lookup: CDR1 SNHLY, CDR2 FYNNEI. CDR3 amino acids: CASSDVRNTEAFF. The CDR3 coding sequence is TGTGCCAGCAGTGATGTCAGGAACACTGAAGCTTTCTTT.

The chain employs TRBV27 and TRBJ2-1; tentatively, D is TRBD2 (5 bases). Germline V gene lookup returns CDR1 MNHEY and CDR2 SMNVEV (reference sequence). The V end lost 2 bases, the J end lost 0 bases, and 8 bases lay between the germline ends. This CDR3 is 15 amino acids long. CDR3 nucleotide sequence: TGTGCCAGCAGTTTACCGGGGAGCTCCTACAATGAGCAGTTCTTC. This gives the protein CASSLPGSSYNEQFF.

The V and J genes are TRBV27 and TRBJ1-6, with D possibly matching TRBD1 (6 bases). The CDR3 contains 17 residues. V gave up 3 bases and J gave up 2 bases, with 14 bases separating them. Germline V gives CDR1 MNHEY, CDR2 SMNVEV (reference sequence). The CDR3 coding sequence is TGTGCCAGCAGTTTCTTGGCAGGGGAGACCTATAATTCACCCCTCCACTTT. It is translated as CASSFLAGETYNSPLHF.

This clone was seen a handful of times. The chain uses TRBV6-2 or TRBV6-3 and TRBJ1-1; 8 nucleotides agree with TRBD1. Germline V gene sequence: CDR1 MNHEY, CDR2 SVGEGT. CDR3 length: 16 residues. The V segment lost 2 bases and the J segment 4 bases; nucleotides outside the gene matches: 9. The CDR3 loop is CASSYPRTGPGTEAFF. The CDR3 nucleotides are TGTGCCAGCAGTTACCCTCGGACAGGGCCGGGCACTGAAGCTTTCTTT.

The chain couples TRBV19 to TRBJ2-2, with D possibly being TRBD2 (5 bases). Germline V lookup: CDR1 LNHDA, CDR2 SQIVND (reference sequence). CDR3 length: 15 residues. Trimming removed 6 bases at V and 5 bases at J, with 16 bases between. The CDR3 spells CASSSRRTFTGELFF. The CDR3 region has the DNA TGTGCCAGTAGCTCCCGTCGGACTTTTACCGGGGAGCTGTTTTTT.

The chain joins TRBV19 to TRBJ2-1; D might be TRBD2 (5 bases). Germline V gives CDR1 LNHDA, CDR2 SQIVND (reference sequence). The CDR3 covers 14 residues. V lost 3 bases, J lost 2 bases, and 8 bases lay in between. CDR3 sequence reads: CASSIGVPYNEQFF. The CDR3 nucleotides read TGTGCCAGTAGTATCGGGGTTCCCTACAATGAGCAGTTCTTC.

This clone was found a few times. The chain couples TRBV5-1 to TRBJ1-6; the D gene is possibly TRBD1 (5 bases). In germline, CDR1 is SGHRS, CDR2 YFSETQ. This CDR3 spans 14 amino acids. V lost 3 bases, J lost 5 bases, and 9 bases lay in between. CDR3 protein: CASSWAGNNSPLHF. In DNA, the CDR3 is TGCGCCAGCAGCTGGGCAGGGAATAATTCACCCCTCCACTTT.

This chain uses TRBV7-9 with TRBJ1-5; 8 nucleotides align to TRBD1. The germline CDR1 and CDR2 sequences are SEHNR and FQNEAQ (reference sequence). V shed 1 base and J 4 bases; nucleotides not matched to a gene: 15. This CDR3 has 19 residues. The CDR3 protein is CASSLERVTGESGNQPQHF. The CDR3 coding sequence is TGTGCCAGCAGCTTAGAGAGGGTGACAGGGGAGTCCGGTAATCAGCCCCAGCATTTT.

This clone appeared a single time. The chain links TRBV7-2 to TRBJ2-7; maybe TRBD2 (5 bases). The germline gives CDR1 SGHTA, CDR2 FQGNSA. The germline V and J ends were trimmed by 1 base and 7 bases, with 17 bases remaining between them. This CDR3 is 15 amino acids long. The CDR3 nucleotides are TGTGCCAGCAGCTTAGACCCGGGTGTAGCGCGGGAGCAGTACTTC. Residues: CASSLDPGVAREQYF.

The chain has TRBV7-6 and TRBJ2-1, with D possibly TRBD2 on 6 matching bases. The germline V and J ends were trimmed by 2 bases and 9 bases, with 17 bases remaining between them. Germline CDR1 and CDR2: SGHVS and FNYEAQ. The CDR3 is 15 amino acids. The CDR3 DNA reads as TGTGCCAGCAGCTTACCCGGGCTGCGGCGGGGTGAGCAGTTCTTC. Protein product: CASSLPGLRRGEQFF. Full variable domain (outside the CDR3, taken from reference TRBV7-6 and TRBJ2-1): GAGVSQSPRYKVTKRGQDVALRCDPISGHVSLYWYRQALGQGPEFLTYFNYEAQQDKSGLPNDRFSAERPEGSISTLTIQRTEQRDSAMYRCASSLPGLRRGEQFFGPGTRLTVL.

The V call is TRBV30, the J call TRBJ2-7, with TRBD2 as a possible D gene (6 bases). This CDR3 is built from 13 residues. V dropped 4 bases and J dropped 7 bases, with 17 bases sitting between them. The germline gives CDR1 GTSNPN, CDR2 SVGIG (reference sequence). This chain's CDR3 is CAWNGGSTLEQYF. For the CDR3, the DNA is TGTGCCTGGAACGGGGGTTCGACCTTAGAGCAGTACTTC.